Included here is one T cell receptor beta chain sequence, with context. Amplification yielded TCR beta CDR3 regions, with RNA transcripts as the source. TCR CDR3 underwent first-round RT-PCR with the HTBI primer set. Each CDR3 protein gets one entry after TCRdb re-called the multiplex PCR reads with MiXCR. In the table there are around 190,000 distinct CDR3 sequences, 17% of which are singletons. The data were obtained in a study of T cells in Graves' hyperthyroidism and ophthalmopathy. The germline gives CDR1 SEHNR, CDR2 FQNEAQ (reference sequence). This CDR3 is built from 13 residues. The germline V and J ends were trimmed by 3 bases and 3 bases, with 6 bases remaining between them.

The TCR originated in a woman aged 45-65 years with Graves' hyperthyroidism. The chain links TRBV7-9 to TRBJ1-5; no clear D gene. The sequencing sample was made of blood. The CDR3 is CASSLEANQPQHF. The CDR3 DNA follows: TGTGCCAGCAGCTTGGAAGCCAATCAGCCCCAGCATTTT.